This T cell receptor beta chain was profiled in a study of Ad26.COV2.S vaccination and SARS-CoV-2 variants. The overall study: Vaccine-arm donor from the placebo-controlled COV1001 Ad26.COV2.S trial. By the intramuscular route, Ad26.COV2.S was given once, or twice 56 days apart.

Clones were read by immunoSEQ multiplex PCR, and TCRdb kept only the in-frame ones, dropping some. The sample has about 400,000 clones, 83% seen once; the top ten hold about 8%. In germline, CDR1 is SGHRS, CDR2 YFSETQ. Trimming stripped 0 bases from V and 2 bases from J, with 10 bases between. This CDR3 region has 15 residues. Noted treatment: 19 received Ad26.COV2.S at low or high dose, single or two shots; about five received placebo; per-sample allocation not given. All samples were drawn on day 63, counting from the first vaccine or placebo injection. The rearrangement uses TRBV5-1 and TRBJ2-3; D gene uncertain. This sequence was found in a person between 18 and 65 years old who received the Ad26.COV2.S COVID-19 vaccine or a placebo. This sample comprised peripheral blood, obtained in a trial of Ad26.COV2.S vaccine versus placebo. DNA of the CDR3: TGCGCCAGCAGCTTGGGACAACCTTACACAGATACGCAGTATTTT. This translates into CASSLGQPYTDTQYF.